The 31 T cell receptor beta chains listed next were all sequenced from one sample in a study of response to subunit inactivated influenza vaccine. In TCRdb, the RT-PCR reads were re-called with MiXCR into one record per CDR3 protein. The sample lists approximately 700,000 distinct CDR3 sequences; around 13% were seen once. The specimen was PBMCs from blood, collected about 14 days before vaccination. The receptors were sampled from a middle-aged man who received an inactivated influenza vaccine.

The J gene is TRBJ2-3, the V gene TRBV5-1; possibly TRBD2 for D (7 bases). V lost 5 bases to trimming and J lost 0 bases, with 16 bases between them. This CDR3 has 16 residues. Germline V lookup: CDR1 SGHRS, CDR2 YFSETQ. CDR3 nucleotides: TGCGCCAGCAGATCCGGGGGAGGGACAAGCACAGATACGCAGTATTTT. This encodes CASRSGGGTSTDTQYF.

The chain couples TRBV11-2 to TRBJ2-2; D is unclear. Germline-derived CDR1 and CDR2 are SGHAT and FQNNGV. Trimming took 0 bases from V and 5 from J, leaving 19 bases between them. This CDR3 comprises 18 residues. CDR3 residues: CASSLDSRLPGGTGELFF. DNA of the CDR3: TGTGCCAGCAGCTTAGATTCGCGTCTTCCGGGTGGAACCGGGGAGCTGTTTTTT.

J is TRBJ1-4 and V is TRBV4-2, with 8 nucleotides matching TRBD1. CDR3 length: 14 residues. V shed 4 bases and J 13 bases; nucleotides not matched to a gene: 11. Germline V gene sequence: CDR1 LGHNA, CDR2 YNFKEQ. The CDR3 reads CASSLTGDSEVLFF. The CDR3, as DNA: TGTGCCAGCAGCCTGACAGGGGACTCCGAAGTACTGTTTTTT.

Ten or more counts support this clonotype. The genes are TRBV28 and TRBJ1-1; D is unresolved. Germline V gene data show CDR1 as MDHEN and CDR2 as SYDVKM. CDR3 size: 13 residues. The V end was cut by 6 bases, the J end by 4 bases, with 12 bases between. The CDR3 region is CASSPGWGTEAFF. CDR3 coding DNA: TGTGCCAGCAGCCCGGGGTGGGGCACTGAAGCTTTCTTT.

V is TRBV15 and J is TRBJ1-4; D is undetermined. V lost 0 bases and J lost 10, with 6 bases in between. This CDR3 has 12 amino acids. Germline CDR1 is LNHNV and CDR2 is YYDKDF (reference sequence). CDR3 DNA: TGTGCCACCAGCAGAGATGGCCGAAAACTGTTTTTT. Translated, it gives CATSRDGRKLFF.

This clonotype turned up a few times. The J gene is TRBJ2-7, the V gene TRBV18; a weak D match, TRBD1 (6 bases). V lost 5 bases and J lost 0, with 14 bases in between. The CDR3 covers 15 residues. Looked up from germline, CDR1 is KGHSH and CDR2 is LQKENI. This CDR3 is CASSSKTGLSYEQYF. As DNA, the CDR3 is TGTGCCAGCTCAAGCAAGACAGGTCTCTCCTACGAGCAGTACTTC.

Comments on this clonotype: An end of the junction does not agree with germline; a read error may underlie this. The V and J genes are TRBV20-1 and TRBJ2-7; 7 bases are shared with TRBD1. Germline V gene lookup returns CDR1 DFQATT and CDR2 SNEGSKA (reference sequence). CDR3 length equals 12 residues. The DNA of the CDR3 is TGCAGTGCTAGCGGACAGGTCTACGAGCAGAACTTC. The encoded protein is CSASGQVYEQNF.

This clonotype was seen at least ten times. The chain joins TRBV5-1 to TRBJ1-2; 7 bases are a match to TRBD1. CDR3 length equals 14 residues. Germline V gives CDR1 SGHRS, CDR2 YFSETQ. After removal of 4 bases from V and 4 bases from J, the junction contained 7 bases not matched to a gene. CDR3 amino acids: CASSTGQASYGYTF. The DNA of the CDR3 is TGCGCCAGCAGCACCGGACAGGCCTCCTATGGCTACACCTTC.

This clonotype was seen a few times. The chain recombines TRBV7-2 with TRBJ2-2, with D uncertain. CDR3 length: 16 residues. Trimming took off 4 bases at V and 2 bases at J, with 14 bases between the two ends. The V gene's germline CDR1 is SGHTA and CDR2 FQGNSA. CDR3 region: CASSSTWIPNTGELFF. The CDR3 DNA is TGTGCCAGCAGCTCCACATGGATTCCTAACACCGGGGAGCTGTTTTTT.

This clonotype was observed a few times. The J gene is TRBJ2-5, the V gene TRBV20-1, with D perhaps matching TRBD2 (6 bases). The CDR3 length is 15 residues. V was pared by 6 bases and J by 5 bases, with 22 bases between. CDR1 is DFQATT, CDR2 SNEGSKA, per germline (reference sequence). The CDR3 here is CSAPLSGRYMETQYF. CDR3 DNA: TGCAGTGCCCCACTTAGCGGTCGATATATGGAGACCCAGTACTTC.

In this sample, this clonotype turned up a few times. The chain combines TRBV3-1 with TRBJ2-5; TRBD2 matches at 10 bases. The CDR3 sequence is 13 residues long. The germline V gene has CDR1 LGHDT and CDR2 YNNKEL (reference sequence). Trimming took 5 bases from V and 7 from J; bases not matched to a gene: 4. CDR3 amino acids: CASSGTSVGTQYF. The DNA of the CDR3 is TGTGCCAGCAGCGGGACTAGCGTGGGGACCCAGTACTTC.

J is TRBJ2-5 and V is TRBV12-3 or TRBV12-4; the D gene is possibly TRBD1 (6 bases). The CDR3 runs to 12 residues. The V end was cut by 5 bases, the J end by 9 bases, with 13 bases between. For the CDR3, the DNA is TGTGCCAGCAGTAACAGGGTGACGGCCCAGTACTTC. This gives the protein CASSNRVTAQYF.

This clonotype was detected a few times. The CDR3 reads CSARGDSFNNSPLHF. Here the CDR3 DNA reads TGCAGTGCTAGGGGGGACAGTTTTAATAATTCACCCCTCCACTTT. The chain couples TRBV20-1 to TRBJ1-6; 7 bases match TRBD1. The CDR3 loop spans 15 amino acids. The J segment lost 5 bases and the V segment lost 3 bases, leaving 7 bases of the junction unmatched. Per the germline V gene, CDR1 is DFQATT and CDR2 is SNEGSKA (reference sequence).

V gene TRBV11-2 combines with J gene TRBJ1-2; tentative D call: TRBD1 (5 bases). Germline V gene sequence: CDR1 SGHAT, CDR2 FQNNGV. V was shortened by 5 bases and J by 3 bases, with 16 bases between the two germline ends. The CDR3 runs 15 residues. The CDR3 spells CASSPTAGDYYGYTF. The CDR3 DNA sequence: TGTGCCAGCAGCCCCACGGCGGGGGATTACTATGGCTACACCTTC.

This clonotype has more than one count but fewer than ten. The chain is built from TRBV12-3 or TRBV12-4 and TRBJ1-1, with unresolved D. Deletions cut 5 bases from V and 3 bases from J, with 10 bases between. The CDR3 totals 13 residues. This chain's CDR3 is CASSADLDTEAFF. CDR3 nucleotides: TGTGCCAGCAGTGCTGATCTTGACACTGAAGCTTTCTTT.

CDR3 region: CASSLLPRSSYEQYF. The CDR3 DNA reads as TGTGCCAGCAGCTTACTGCCGCGTAGCTCCTACGAGCAGTACTTC. The chain joins TRBV7-2 to TRBJ2-7, with D uncertain. The V gene lost 2 bases and the J gene lost 0 bases, with 11 bases spanning the gap. Germline-derived CDR1 and CDR2 are SGHTA and FQGNSA. CDR3 length equals 15 residues.

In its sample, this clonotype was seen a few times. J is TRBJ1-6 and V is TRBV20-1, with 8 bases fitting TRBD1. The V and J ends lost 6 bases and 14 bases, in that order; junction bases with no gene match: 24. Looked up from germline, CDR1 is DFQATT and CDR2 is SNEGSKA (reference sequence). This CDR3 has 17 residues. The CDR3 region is CSANPLLWTGPVRSLHF. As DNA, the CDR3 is TGCAGTGCAAATCCACTCCTATGGACAGGGCCCGTTAGGTCCCTCCACTTT.

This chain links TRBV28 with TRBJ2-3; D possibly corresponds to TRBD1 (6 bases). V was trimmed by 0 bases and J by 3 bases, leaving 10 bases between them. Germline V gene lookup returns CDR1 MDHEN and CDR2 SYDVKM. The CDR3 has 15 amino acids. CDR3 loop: CASSLWARGTDTQYF. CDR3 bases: TGTGCCAGCAGTTTATGGGCCAGGGGAACAGATACGCAGTATTTT.

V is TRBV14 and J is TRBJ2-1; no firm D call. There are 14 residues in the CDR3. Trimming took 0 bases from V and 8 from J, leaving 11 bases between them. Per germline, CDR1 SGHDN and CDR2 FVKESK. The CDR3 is CASSQDWGEDEQFF. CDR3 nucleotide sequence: TGTGCCAGCAGCCAAGATTGGGGTGAAGATGAGCAGTTCTTC.

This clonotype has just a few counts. CDR3 loop: CSANYGANVLTF. The DNA for the CDR3 is TGCAGTGCTAACTATGGGGCCAACGTCCTGACTTTC. V usage is TRBV20-1 and J usage is TRBJ2-6; D not resolved. The CDR3 runs 12 residues. Germline CDR1 DFQATT, CDR2 SNEGSKA (reference sequence). V was pared by 4 bases and J by 3 bases, with 4 bases between.

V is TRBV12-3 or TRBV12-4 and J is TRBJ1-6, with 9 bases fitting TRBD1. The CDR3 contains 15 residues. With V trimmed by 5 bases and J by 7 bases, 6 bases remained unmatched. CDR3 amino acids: CASSATGGANSPLHF. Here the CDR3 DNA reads TGTGCCAGCAGTGCAACAGGGGGCGCAAATTCACCCCTCCACTTT.

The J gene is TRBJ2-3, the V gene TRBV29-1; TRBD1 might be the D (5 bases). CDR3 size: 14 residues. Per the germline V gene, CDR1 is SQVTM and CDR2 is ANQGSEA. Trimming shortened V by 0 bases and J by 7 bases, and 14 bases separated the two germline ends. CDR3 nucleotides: TGCAGCGTTGAAGATGAGAAGGGGCTGAATACGCAGTATTTT. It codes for CSVEDEKGLNTQYF.

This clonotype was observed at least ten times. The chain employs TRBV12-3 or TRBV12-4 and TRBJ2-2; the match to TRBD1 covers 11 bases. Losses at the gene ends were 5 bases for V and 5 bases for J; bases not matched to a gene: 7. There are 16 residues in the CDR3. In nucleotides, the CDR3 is TGTGCCAGCAGTCCCGGACAGGGGGCGCTGACCGGGGAGCTGTTTTTT. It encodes CASSPGQGALTGELFF.

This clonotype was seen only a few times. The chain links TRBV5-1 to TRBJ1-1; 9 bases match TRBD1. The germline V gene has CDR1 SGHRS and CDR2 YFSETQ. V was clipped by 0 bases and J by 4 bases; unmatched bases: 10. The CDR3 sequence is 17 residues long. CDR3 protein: CASSLDRGLGRGTEAFF. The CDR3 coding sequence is TGCGCCAGCAGCTTGGACAGGGGGCTAGGAAGAGGCACTGAAGCTTTCTTT.

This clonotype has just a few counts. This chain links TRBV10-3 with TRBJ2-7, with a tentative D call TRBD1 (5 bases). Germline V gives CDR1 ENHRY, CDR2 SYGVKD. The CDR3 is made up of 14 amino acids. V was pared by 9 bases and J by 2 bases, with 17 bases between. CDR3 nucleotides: TGTGCCATTTGGTCAGGGCAGGGCACCTACGAGCAGTACTTC. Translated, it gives CAIWSGQGTYEQYF.

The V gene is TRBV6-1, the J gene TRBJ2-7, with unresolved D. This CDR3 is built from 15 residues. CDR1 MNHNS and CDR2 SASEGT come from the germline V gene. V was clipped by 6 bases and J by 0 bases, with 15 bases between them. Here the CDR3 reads CASSDPVRSSYEQYF. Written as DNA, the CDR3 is TGTGCCAGCAGCGATCCAGTGAGGAGCTCCTACGAGCAGTACTTC.

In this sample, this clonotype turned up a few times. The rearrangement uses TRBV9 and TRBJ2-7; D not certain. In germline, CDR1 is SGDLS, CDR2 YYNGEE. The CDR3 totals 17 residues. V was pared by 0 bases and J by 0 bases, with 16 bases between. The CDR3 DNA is TGTGCCAGCAGCGTAGCCCGAGATCGGACCAGCTCCTACGAGCAGTACTTC. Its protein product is CASSVARDRTSSYEQYF. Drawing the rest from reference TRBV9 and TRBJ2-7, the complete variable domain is DSGVTQTPKHLITATGQRVTLRCSPRSGDLSVYWYQQSLDQGLQFLIQYYNGEERAKGNILERFSAQQFPDLHSELNLSSLELGDSALYFCASSVARDRTSSYEQYFGPGTRLTVT.

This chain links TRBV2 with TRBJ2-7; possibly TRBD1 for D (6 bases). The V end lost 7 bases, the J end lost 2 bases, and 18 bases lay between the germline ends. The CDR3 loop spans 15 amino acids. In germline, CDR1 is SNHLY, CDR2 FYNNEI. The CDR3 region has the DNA TGTGCCAGCATCGATCCTGACAGGAACGCCTACGAGCAGTACTTC. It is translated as CASIDPDRNAYEQYF.

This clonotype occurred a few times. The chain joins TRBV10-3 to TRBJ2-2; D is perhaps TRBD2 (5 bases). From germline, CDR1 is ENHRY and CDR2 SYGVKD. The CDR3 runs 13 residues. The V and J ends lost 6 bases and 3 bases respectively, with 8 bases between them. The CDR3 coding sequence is TGTGCCATCAGGAGGGTGTACACCGGGGAGCTGTTTTTT. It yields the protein CAIRRVYTGELFF.

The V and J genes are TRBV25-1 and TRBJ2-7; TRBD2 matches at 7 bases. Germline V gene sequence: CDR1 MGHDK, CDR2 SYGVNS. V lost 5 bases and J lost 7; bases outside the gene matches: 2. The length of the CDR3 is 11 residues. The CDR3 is CASSKGGEQYF. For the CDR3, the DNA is TGTGCCAGCAGTAAGGGAGGGGAGCAGTACTTC.

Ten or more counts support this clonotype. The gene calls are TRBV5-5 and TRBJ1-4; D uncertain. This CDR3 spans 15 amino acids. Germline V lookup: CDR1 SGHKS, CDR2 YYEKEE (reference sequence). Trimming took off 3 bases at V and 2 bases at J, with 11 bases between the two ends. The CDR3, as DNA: TGTGCCAGCAGCTGGAACAGATGGACTAATGAAAAACTGTTTTTT. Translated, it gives CASSWNRWTNEKLFF.